Following are 11 T cell receptor beta chains from one sample sequenced in a study of shared clonotypes between healthy human individuals. It was CD45RO-negative cells, positively selected for CCR7, that made up naive CD8 cells, with terminally differentiated effector memory CD45RA+ cells excluded. The assay was immunoSEQ multiplex PCR, and TCRdb's table has in-frame clones only and misses some. The sample carries some 2.1 million clones, less than 95% recorded once. The sequenced sample was naive CD8+ T cells sorted from blood. Receptor source: a man between 18 and 29 years old in good health.

V gene TRBV13 combines with J gene TRBJ2-5; no clear D. The V gene's germline CDR1 is PRHDT and CDR2 FYEKMQ (reference sequence). CDR3 size: 13 residues. Trimming removed 7 bases from V and 1 base from J, with 10 bases in between. The DNA of the CDR3 is TGTGCCAGCAAGTGGCGGAGCCAAGAGACCCAGTACTTC. It is translated as CASKWRSQETQYF.

The V call is TRBV6-5, the J call TRBJ1-6; D gene uncertain. The length of the CDR3 is 14 residues. Germline V gene data show CDR1 as MNHEY and CDR2 as SVGAGI. The ends were cut back, 6 bases at V and 7 bases at J, with 13 bases in the middle. The CDR3 DNA reads as TGTGCCAGCAGCACGGACGGCTGGAATTCACCCCTCCACTTT. Translated: CASSTDGWNSPLHF.

The genes are TRBV6-5 and TRBJ2-7; 8 positions match TRBD2. Unmatched junction bases numbered 8, after V lost 2 bases and J lost 5 bases. The CDR3 is made up of 15 amino acids. CDR1 and CDR2 (germline): MNHEY, SVGAGI. The CDR3 nucleotides are TGTGCCAGCAGTTACGATCCAGCGGGAGTAAACGAGCAGTACTTC. It specifies CASSYDPAGVNEQYF.

V and J are TRBV27 and TRBJ2-1, with TRBD2 identical over 10 bases. The CDR3 length is 19 residues. Unmatched junction bases numbered 10, after V lost 2 bases and J lost 0 bases. Germline V gene data show CDR1 as MNHEY and CDR2 as SMNVEV (reference sequence). The CDR3 DNA reads TGTGCCAGCAGTTTAAACAGTCTAGCGGGAGAAAGCTCCTACAATGAGCAGTTCTTC. It is translated as CASSLNSLAGESSYNEQFF.

The chain combines TRBV5-4 with TRBJ2-7; TRBD2 matches 7 bases. V was clipped by 0 bases and J by 11 bases; unmatched bases: 11. CDR3 size: 14 residues. The germline CDR1 and CDR2 sequences are SGHNT and YYREEE (reference sequence). For the CDR3, the DNA is TGTGCCAGCAGCTTGGTTCCCCAGCGGGATAGTGAGTACTTC. As protein: CASSLVPQRDSEYF.

The chain couples TRBV6-5 to TRBJ2-1; tentative D call: TRBD2 (5 bases). The V end lost 8 bases, the J end lost 5 bases, and 7 bases lay between the germline ends. CDR3 length: 11 residues. Germline CDR1 is MNHEY and CDR2 is SVGAGI. Here the CDR3 reads CASGLNNEQFF. CDR3 coding DNA: TGTGCCAGCGGACTTAACAATGAGCAGTTCTTC.

V gene TRBV27 combines with J gene TRBJ2-7; tentative D call: TRBD1 (5 bases). The CDR3 covers 14 residues. The germline CDR1 and CDR2 sequences are MNHEY and SMNVEV (reference sequence). Between the trimmed V and J ends, which lost 5 bases and 5 bases, there was a span of 16 bases. The CDR3 reads CASSGMTEMDEQYF. In DNA form, the CDR3 reads TGTGCCAGCAGTGGGATGACAGAAATGGACGAGCAGTACTTC.

This chain connects TRBV6-5 to TRBJ2-1; TRBD1 is a possible D gene (6 bases). The CDR3 has 14 residues. Germline V CDR1 and CDR2: MNHEY, SVGAGI. Deletions cut 0 bases from V and 5 bases from J, with 8 bases between. In DNA, the CDR3 is TGTGCCAGCAGTTACTCGACAGGAAACAATGAGCAGTTCTTC. Protein sequence: CASSYSTGNNEQFF.

This clone has a single count. The rearrangement uses TRBV4-1 and TRBJ2-7, with TRBD2 matching 8 bases. The CDR3 loop spans 17 amino acids. CDR1 is MGHRA and CDR2 is YSYEKL in the germline V gene. Unmatched junction bases numbered 11, after V lost 4 bases and J lost 0 bases. CDR3 nucleotides: TGCGCCAGCAGCCGAAAGGCTAGCGGGCAAGTCTCCTACGAGCAGTACTTC. The encoded protein is CASSRKASGQVSYEQYF.

Note on this clone: Other DNA sequences in the same sample also yield this CDR3. The chain uses TRBV10-2 and TRBJ1-5; D uncertain. Deletions cut 3 bases from V and 0 bases from J, with 6 bases between. The CDR3 is 14 residues long. Germline CDR1 is WSHSY and CDR2 is SAAADI. The CDR3 here is CASSEMDSNQPQHF. The CDR3 DNA reads TGCGCCAGCAGTGAAATGGATAGCAATCAGCCCCAGCATTTT.

With regard to this clone: The same CDR3 also results from other DNA sequences found in this sample. The CDR3 DNA sequence: TGTGCCAGCAGCTTTGGCAGTTCCTACGAGCAGTACTTC. The encoded protein is CASSFGSSYEQYF. This rearrangement joins TRBV5-6 to TRBJ2-7; D is unresolved. CDR3 length equals 13 residues. Trimming left V 2 bases short and J 1 base short, with 7 bases between. CDR1 and CDR2 (germline): SGHDT, YYEEEE.